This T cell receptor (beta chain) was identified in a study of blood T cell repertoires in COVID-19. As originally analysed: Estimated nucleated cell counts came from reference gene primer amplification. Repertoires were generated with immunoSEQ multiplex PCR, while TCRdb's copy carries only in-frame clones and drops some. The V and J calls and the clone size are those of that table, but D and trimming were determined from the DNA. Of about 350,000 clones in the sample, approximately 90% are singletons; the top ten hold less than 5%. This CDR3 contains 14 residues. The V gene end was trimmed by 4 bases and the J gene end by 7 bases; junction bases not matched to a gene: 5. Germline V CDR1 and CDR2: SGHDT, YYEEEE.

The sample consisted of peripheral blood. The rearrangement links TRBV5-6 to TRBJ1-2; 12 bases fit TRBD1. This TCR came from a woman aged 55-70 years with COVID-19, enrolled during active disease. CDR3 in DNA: TGTGCCAGCAGCCGGGGACAGGGGGCATTTGGCTACACCTTC. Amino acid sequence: CASSRGQGAFGYTF.